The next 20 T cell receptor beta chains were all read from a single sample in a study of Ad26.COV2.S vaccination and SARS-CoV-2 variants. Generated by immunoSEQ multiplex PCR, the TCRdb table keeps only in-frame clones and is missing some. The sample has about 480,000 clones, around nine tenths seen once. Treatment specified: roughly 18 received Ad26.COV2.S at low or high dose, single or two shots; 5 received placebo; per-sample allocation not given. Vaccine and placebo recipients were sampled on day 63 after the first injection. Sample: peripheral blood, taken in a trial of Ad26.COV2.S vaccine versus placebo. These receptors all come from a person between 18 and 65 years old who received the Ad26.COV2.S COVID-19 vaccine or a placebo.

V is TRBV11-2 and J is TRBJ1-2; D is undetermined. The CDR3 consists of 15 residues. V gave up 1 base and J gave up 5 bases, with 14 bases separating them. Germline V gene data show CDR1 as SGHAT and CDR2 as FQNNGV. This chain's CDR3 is CASSLVGQTRYGYTF. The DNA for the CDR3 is TGTGCCAGCAGCTTAGTAGGGCAGACCCGGTATGGCTACACCTTC.

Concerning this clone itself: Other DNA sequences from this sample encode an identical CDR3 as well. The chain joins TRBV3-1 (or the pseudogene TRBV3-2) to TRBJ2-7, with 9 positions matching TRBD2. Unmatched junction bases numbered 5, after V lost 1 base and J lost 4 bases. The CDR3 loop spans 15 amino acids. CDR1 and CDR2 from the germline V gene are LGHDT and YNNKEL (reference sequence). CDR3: CASSQVSGRAYEQYF. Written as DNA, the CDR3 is TGTGCCAGCAGCCAAGTTAGCGGGAGAGCTTACGAGCAGTACTTC.

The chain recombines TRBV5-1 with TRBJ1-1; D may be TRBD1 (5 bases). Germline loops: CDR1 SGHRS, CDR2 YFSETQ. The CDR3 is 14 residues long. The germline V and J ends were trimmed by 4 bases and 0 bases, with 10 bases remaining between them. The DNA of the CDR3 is TGCGCCAGCAGCAAGAACAGGATGAACACTGAAGCTTTCTTT. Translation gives CASSKNRMNTEAFF.

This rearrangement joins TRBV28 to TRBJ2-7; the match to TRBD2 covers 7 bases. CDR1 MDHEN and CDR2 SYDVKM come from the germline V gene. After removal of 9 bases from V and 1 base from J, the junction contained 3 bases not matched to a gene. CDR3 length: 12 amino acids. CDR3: CASTSASYEQYF. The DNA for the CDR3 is TGTGCCAGTACTAGCGCTTCCTACGAGCAGTACTTC.

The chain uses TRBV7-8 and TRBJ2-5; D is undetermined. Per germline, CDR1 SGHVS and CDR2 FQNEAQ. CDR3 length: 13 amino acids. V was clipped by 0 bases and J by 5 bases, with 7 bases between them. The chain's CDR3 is CASSLANSETQYF. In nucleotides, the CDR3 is TGTGCCAGCAGCTTAGCTAATTCGGAGACCCAGTACTTC. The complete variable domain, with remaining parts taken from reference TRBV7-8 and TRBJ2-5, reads GAGVSQSPRYKVAKRGQDVALRCDPISGHVSLFWYQQALGQGPEFLTYFQNEAQLDKSGLPSDRFFAERPEGSVSTLKIQRTQQEDSAVYLCASSLANSETQYFGPGTRLLVL.

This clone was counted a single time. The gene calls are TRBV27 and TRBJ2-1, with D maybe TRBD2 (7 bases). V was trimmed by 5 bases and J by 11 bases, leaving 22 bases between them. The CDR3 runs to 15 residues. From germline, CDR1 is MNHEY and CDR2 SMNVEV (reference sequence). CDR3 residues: CASSGRGAARRKQFF. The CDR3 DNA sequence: TGTGCCAGCAGTGGGAGGGGGGCAGCGAGGAGGAAGCAGTTCTTC.

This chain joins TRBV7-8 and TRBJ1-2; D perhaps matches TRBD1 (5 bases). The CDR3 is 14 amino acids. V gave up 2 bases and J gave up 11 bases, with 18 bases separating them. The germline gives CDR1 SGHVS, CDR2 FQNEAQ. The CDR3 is CASSLFRDPNRYTF. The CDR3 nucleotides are TGTGCCAGCAGCTTATTCCGGGACCCAAATAGGTACACCTTC. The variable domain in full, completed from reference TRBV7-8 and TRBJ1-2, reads GAGVSQSPRYKVAKRGQDVALRCDPISGHVSLFWYQQALGQGPEFLTYFQNEAQLDKSGLPSDRFFAERPEGSVSTLKIQRTQQEDSAVYLCASSLFRDPNRYTFGSGTRLTVV.

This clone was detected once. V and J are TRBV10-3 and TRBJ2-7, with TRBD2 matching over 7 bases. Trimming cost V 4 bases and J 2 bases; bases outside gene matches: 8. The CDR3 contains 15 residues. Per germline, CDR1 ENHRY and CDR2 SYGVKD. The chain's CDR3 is CAISAVASGAYEQYF. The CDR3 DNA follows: TGTGCCATCAGTGCTGTTGCTAGCGGTGCCTACGAGCAGTACTTC.

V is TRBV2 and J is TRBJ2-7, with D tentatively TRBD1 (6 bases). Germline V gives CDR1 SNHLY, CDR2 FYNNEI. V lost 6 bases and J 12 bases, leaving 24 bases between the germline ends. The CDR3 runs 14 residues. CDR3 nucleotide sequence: TGTGCCAGCAGCTTAACCCGGGACACGCCTATAGGGTACTTC. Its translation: CASSLTRDTPIGYF. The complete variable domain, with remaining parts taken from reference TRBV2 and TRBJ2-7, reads EPEVTQTPSHQVTQMGQEVILRCVPISNHLYFYWYRQILGQKVEFLVSFYNNEISEKSEIFDDQFSVERPDGSNFTLKIRSTKLEDSAMYFCASSLTRDTPIGYFGPGTRLTVT.

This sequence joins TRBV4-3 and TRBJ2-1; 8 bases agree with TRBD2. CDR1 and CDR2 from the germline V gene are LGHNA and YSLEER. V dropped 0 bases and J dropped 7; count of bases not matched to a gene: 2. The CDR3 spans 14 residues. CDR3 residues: CASSQDGRGNEQFF. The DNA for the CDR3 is TGCGCCAGCAGCCAAGACGGGAGGGGTAATGAGCAGTTCTTC.

CDR3: CASSPLGTGLNTGELFF. Here the CDR3 DNA reads TGTGCCAGCAGCCCACTCGGGACAGGGTTGAACACCGGGGAGCTGTTTTTT. This chain joins TRBV27 and TRBJ2-2; 9 positions agree with TRBD1. CDR3 length: 17 residues. Germline V CDR1 and CDR2: MNHEY, SMNVEV (reference sequence). J was trimmed by 1 base and V by 6 bases; bases with no gene match: 9.

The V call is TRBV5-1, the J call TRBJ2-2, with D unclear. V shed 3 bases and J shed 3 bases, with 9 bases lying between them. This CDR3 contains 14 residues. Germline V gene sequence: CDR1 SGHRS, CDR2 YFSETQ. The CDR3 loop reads CASSYQVDTGELFF. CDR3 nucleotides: TGCGCCAGCAGCTACCAGGTGGACACCGGGGAGCTGTTTTTT.

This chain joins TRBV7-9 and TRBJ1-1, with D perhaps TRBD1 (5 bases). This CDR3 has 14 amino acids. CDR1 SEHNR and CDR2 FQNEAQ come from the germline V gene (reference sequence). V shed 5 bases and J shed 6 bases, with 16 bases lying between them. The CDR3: CASSQDRGIAEAFF. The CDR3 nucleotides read TGTGCCAGCAGCCAGGACCGGGGGATCGCTGAAGCTTTCTTT.

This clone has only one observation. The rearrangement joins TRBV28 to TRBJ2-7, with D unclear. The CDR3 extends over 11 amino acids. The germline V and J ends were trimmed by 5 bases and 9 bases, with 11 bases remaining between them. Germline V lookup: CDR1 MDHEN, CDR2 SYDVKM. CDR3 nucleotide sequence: TGTGCCAGCAGTGGGGTCCGAGGGCAGTACTTC. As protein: CASSGVRGQYF. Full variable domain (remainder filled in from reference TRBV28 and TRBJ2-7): DVKVTQSSRYLVKRTGEKVFLECVQDMDHENMFWYRQDPGLGLRLIYFSYDVKMKEKGDIPEGYSVSREKKERFSLILESASTNQTSMYLCASSGVRGQYFGPGTRLTVT.

The CDR3 region is CAWMEGLGYTF. DNA for the CDR3: TGTGCCTGGATGGAGGGCCTAGGCTACACCTTC. The gene calls are TRBV30 and TRBJ1-2; D gene ambiguous. CDR1 is GTSNPN and CDR2 is SVGIG in the germline V gene (reference sequence). This CDR3 has 11 amino acids. The ends were cut back, 4 bases at V and 8 bases at J, with 11 bases in the middle.

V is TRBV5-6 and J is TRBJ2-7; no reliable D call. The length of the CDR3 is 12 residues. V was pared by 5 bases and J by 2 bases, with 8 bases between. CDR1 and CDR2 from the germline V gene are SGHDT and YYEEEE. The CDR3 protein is CASSQETYEQYF. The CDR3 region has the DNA TGTGCCAGCAGTCAGGAGACCTACGAGCAGTACTTC.

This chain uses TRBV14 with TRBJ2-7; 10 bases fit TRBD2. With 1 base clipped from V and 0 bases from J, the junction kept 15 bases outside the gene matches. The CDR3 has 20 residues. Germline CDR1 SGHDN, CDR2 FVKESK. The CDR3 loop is CASSQVLISRPSGSSYEQYF. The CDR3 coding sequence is TGTGCCAGCAGCCAAGTTCTTATCTCGCGCCCTAGCGGGAGCTCCTACGAGCAGTACTTC.

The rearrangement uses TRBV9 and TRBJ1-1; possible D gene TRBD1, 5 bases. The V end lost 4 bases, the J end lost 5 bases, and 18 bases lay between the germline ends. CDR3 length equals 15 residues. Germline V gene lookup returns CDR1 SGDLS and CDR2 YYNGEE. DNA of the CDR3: TGTGCCAGCAGCCCCCAACGGCCGGGGGGGACTGAAGCTTTCTTT. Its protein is CASSPQRPGGTEAFF.

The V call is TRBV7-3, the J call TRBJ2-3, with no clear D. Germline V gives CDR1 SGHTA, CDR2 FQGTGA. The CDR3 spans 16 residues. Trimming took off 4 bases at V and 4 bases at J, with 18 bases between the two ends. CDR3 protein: CASSSSLGFGADTQYF. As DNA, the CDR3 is TGTGCCAGCAGCTCCTCCCTAGGGTTTGGCGCAGATACGCAGTATTTT.

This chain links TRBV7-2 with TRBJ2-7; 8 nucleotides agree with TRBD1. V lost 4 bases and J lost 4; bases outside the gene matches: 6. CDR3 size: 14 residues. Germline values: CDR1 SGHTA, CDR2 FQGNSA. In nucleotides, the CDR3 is TGTGCCAGCAGCTCAGACAGGGGACCATACGAGCAGTACTTC. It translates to CASSSDRGPYEQYF.